The next 8 T cell receptor beta chains were all read from a single sample in a study of shared clonotypes between healthy human individuals. Produced via immunoSEQ multiplex PCR; TCRdb's table is partial and in-frame only. The repertoire includes about 2.2 million clones, 93% of them detected once, and less than 2% sits in the top ten. The naive CD8 population came from CD45RO-negative cells selected for CCR7, without terminally differentiated effector memory CD45RA+ cells. Sequenced: naive CD8+ T cells from PBMCs. The receptors originated from a man aged 18 to 29 in good health. Some clones in this sample may be carry-over from other donors' samples.

The chain recombines TRBV7-6 with TRBJ2-7; TRBD1 is a possible D gene (6 bases). Trimming took 5 bases from V and 1 from J, leaving 15 bases between them. The CDR3 has 15 amino acids. Germline values: CDR1 SGHVS, CDR2 FNYEAQ. CDR3 nucleotide sequence: TGTGCCAGCAGCCGTGAACAGGGACGATCCTACGAGCAGTACTTC. It specifies CASSREQGRSYEQYF.

Concerning this clone itself: At the DNA level, this CDR3 is encoded by other sequences in the same sample as well. The chain uses TRBV19 and TRBJ2-7, with unresolved D. V was pared by 4 bases and J by 4 bases, with 11 bases between. Germline V gives CDR1 LNHDA, CDR2 SQIVND (reference sequence). The length of the CDR3 is 13 residues. In DNA form, the CDR3 reads TGTGCCAGTAGTACTACTGGCGTTTACGAGCAGTACTTC. Protein: CASSTTGVYEQYF. The complete variable domain, with remaining parts taken from reference TRBV19 and TRBJ2-7, reads DGGITQSPKYLFRKEGQNVTLSCEQNLNHDAMYWYRQDPGQGLRLIYYSQIVNDFQKGDIAEGYSVSREKKESFPLTVTSAQKNPTAFYLCASSTTGVYEQYFGPGTRLTVT.

The gene calls are TRBV5-6 and TRBJ1-2; no clear D gene. Germline-derived CDR1 and CDR2 are SGHDT and YYEEEE. The V end lost 4 bases, the J end lost 1 base, and 11 bases lay between the germline ends. The CDR3 spans 14 residues. For the CDR3, the DNA is TGTGCCAGCAGCCCAGGACTATTTAACTATGGCTACACCTTC. Amino acid sequence: CASSPGLFNYGYTF. Using reference TRBV5-6 and TRBJ1-2 for the parts outside the CDR3, the full variable domain is DAGVTQSPTHLIKTRGQQVTLRCSPKSGHDTVSWYQQALGQGPQFIFQYYEEEERQRGNFPDRFSGHQFPNYSSELNVNALLLGDSALYLCASSPGLFNYGYTFGSGTRLTVV.

This clone was seen more than once but under ten times. The chain recombines TRBV2 with TRBJ1-1; D perhaps matches TRBD1 (6 bases). The V gene's germline CDR1 is SNHLY and CDR2 FYNNEI. The V end was cut by 6 bases, the J end by 6 bases, with 14 bases between. This CDR3 comprises 13 residues. The CDR3 DNA is TGTGCCAGCAGCCCCGGGACACTCCCTGAAGCTTTCTTT. This encodes CASSPGTLPEAFF. Looking up the rest from reference TRBV2 and TRBJ1-1 gives the full variable domain: EPEVTQTPSHQVTQMGQEVILRCVPISNHLYFYWYRQILGQKVEFLVSFYNNEISEKSEIFDDQFSVERPDGSNFTLKIRSTKLEDSAMYFCASSPGTLPEAFFGQGTRLTVV.

The V call is TRBV14, the J call TRBJ2-2; D not resolved. The V end was cut by 1 base, the J end by 6 bases, with 6 bases between. The CDR3 covers 13 residues. Per germline, CDR1 SGHDN and CDR2 FVKESK. The CDR3 protein is CASSQGSPGELFF. The CDR3 coding sequence is TGTGCCAGCAGCCAAGGGAGCCCCGGGGAGCTGTTTTTT.

The chain combines TRBV6-5 with TRBJ1-5; the match to TRBD1 covers 8 bases. The length of the CDR3 is 15 residues. V was clipped by 6 bases and J by 7 bases; unmatched bases: 11. Germline lookup yields CDR1 MNHEY and CDR2 SVGAGI. The CDR3 DNA reads as TGTGCCAGCAGCCGCCGGACAGGGACTTCACAGCCCCAGCATTTT. Its translation is CASSRRTGTSQPQHF.

This chain uses TRBV6-4 with TRBJ2-3; either TRBD1 or TRBD2 may fit D (5 bases each). V was shortened by 2 bases and J by 6 bases, with 12 bases between the two germline ends. Germline loops: CDR1 MRHNA, CDR2 SNTAGT. CDR3 length equals 14 residues. The CDR3 sequence is CASSDGGGVDTQYF. The CDR3 DNA follows: TGTGCCAGCAGTGACGGGGGTGGCGTCGATACGCAGTATTTT.

This chain uses TRBV5-1 with TRBJ1-1; D remains ambiguous. This CDR3 contains 12 residues. The ends were cut back, 5 bases at V and 1 base at J, with 6 bases in the middle. Germline V gene lookup returns CDR1 SGHRS and CDR2 YFSETQ. CDR3 amino acids: CASSLQNTEAFF. CDR3 nucleotide sequence: TGCGCCAGCAGTCTACAGAACACTGAAGCTTTCTTT.